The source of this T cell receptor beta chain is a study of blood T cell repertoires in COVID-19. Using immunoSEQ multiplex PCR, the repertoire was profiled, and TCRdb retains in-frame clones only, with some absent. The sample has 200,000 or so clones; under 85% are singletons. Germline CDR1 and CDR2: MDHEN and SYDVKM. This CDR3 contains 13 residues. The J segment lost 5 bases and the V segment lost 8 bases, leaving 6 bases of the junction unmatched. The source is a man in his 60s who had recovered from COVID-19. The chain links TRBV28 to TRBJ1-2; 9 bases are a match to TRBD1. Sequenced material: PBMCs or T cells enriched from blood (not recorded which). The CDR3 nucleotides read TGTGCCAGCTCGGGACAGGGCCTTTATGGCTACACCTTC. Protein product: CASSGQGLYGYTF.